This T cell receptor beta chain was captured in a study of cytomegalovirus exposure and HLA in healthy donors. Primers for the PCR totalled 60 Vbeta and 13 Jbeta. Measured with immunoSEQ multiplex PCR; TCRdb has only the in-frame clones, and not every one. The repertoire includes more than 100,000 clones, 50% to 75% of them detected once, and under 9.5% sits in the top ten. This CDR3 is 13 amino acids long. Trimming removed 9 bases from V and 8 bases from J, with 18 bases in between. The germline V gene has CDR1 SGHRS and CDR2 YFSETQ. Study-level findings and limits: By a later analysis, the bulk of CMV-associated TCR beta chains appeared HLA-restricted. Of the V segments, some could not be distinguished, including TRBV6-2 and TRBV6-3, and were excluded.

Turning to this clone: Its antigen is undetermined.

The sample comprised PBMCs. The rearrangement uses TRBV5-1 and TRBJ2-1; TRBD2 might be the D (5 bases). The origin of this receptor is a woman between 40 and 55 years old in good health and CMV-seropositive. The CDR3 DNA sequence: TGCGCCACGCACAAAGCGGACCAGGATGAGCAGTTCTTC. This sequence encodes CATHKADQDEQFF.